These T cell receptor beta chains were read from a single sample in a study of monozygotic twins with inflammatory bowel disease. TCRdb reanalyzed the 5' RACE reads, giving one entry per CDR3 protein sequence and no DNA. The specimen's table records 45,000 or so distinct CDR3 sequences. Sequenced: blood. These TCRs come from a human donor with ulcerative colitis or Crohn's disease, or a healthy co-twin of an affected twin (not recorded which). Each CDR3 is given with its conserved first and last residue. The size of a clone is reported for some rows only, either as once, few or many, or as a class for expanded clones.

size: NA; J: TRBJ2-3; V: TRBV7-2; CDR3: CASSWYGGVTDTQYF
size: NA; J: TRBJ1-1; V: TRBV5-5; CDR3: CASSRTGGTEAFF
size: NA; J: TRBJ1-1; V: TRBV10-3; CDR3: CAISESPPPQGEAFF
size: NA; J: TRBJ2-1; V: TRBV7-3; CDR3: CASSLDYSADEQFF
size: NA; J: TRBJ1-5; V: TRBV3-1; CDR3: CASGGTGDQPQHF
size: medium-sized; J: TRBJ2-1; V: TRBV5-1; CDR3: CASSDRQSSVSEQFF
size: NA; J: TRBJ2-6; V: TRBV24-1; CDR3: CATSDLPGRGGSGANVLTF
size: NA; J: TRBJ2-5; V: TRBV2; CDR3: CASRRRVPETQYF
size: NA; J: TRBJ2-7; V: TRBV28; CDR3: CASSATSGRTYEQYF
size: NA; J: TRBJ2-7; V: TRBV9; CDR3: CASSVEAGGTYEQYF
size: NA; J: TRBJ1-3; V: TRBV7-2; CDR3: CASSLEGVNSHGNTIYF
size: NA; J: TRBJ1-1; V: TRBV7-2; CDR3: CASSRRVGTGGTEAFF
size: NA; J: TRBJ2-7; V: TRBV7-9; CDR3: CASSLAGGREKAYEQYF
size: NA; J: TRBJ1-1; V: TRBV12-3/TRBV12-4; CDR3: CASSLGGITFF
size: NA; J: TRBJ2-7; V: TRBV3-1; CDR3: CASSLWNEQYF
size: NA; J: TRBJ1-4; V: TRBV11-3; CDR3: CASSPGGKDEKLFF
size: NA; J: TRBJ1-2; V: TRBV5-1; CDR3: CASSLGGYYGYTF
size: NA; J: TRBJ1-1; V: TRBV7-9; CDR3: CASKATGSNTEAFF
size: NA; J: TRBJ2-1; V: TRBV12-3/TRBV12-4; CDR3: CASSLAGKGYNEQFF
size: NA; J: TRBJ1-5; V: TRBV28; CDR3: CATRDSLSNQPQHF
size: medium-sized; J: TRBJ2-7; V: TRBV5-1; CDR3: CASSLAGSYEQYF
size: NA; J: TRBJ2-1; V: TRBV5-6; CDR3: CASSLWQGHEQFF
size: NA; J: TRBJ1-3; V: TRBV15; CDR3: CATSRDWGAGNTIYF
size: NA; J: TRBJ2-2; V: TRBV5-1; CDR3: CASRLSGTSGTGELFF
size: NA; J: TRBJ1-1; V: TRBV4-1; CDR3: CASSQDPVEGNTEAFF
size: NA; J: TRBJ1-5; V: TRBV5-5; CDR3: CASSLGWDGGPQHF
size: NA; J: TRBJ1-1; V: TRBV28; CDR3: CASSSITEAFF
size: NA; J: TRBJ2-5; V: TRBV30; CDR3: CAWSGGRGAGETQYF
size: NA; J: TRBJ2-7; V: TRBV11-2; CDR3: CASSLGLPGQGTIYEQYF
size: NA; J: TRBJ2-4; V: TRBV29-1; CDR3: CSVEDYLKNIQYF
size: NA; J: TRBJ1-2; V: TRBV7-2; CDR3: CASSLKPGQGPSGYTF
size: NA; J: TRBJ1-6; V: TRBV2; CDR3: CASSRDTHSPLHF
size: NA; J: TRBJ1-5; V: TRBV10-3; CDR3: CAIREGAGQPQHF
size: medium-sized; J: TRBJ1-1; V: TRBV20-1; CDR3: CSARLDEVSTEAFF
size: NA; J: TRBJ2-2; V: TRBV4-1; CDR3: CASSRGGRRLAGQNTGELFF
size: NA; J: TRBJ2-1; V: TRBV7-3; CDR3: CASSLGRVNNEQFF
size: NA; J: TRBJ1-5; V: TRBV7-9; CDR3: CASSSTNSNQPQHF
size: NA; J: TRBJ2-3; V: TRBV19; CDR3: CASSTSGRATDTQYF
size: NA; J: TRBJ1-1; V: TRBV12-3/TRBV12-4; CDR3: CASSFGGNTEAFF
size: NA; J: TRBJ2-1; V: TRBV5-1; CDR3: CASSLESGLAGIF